This T cell receptor beta chain was profiled in a study of T cells in Graves' hyperthyroidism and ophthalmopathy. At least ten counts were recorded for this clonotype. The antigen is undetermined. RNA transcripts provided the source from which TCR beta CDR3 regions were amplified. First-round RT-PCR with HTBI primers amplified the TCR CDR3 region. One entry per CDR3 protein results from TCRdb running MiXCR on the multiplex PCR reads. The table lists about 640,000 distinct CDR3 sequences, about 20% of them singletons. Study findings and constraints: Within blood appeared most thyroid clonotypes that had expanded above 0.001.

The CDR3 spans 14 residues. V was pared by 5 bases and J by 5 bases, with 13 bases between. The source material was blood. The chain uses TRBV12-3 or TRBV12-4 and TRBJ1-5, with D perhaps matching TRBD1 (5 bases). The origin of this receptor is a man aged 30 to 45 with Graves' ophthalmopathy. DNA for the CDR3: TGTGCCAGCAGTACTAGGGGTGTGGATCAGCCCCAGCATTTT. It encodes CASSTRGVDQPQHF.